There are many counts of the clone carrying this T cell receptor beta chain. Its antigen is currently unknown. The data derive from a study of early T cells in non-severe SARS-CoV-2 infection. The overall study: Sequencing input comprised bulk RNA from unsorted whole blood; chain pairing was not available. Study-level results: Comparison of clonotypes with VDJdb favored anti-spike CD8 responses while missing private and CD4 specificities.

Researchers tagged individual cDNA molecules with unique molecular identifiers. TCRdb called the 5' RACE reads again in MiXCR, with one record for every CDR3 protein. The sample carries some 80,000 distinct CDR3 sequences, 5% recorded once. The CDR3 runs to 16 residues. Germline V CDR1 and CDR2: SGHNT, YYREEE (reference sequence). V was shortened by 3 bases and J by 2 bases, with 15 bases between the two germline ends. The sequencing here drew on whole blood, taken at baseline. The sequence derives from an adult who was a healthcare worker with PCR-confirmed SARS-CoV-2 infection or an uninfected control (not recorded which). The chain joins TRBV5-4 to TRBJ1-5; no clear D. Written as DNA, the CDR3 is TGTGCCAGCAGCTCGGACCCCACGGGCGGCAATCAGCCCCAGCATTTT. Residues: CASSSDPTGGNQPQHF. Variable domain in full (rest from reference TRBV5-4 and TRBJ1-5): ETGVTQSPTHLIKTRGQQVTLRCSSQSGHNTVSWYQQALGQGPQFIFQYYREEENGRGNFPPRFSGLQFPNYSSELNVNALELDDSALYLCASSSDPTGGNQPQHFGDGTRLSIL.